This TCR beta chain was obtained from a study of tumor-infiltrating lymphocytes in primary liver carcinoma. About the research overall: Roughly 3.65 to 8 million productive TCRbeta reads were obtained per sample, with similar numbers across tissue types.

A primer in the constant region served to generate TCR beta cDNA from approximately 500 ng of total RNA. Three nested multiplex PCR rounds of slightly modified ARM-PCR generated TCR beta libraries. TRBV1-TRBV30 forward and Cbeta reverse primers drove the first two approximately 11-cycle rounds. In TCRdb, the multiplex PCR reads were re-called with MiXCR into one record per CDR3 protein. Of tens of thousands of distinct CDR3 sequences listed, over 60% are singletons. Total RNA and DNA came together from around 20-30 mg of bulk tissue without cell sorting. The CDR3 covers 12 residues. Germline CDR1 SGHAT, CDR2 FQDESV (reference sequence). V lost 4 bases to trimming and J lost 4 bases, with 8 bases between them.

The source is a man aged 40-49 years with primary liver carcinoma and hepatitis B virus infection. This chain connects TRBV11-1 to TRBJ2-7; no reliable D call. Input material: liver tumor tissue from sampling region 4. Noted subset: tumor region T4, right-lateral pole. For the CDR3, the DNA is TGTGCCAGCAGCTCGAAAGTTTACGAGCAGTACTTC. Encoded protein: CASSSKVYEQYF.